This T cell receptor (beta chain) was recorded in a study of blood T cell repertoires in COVID-19. Study-level background: COVID-19 samples collected from the United States, Italy and Spain covered acute and convalescent phases. T cells, B-cell-depleted T cells, or PBMCs supplied cDNA or gDNA.

While infection was still active, Seattle patients were enrolled and then followed longitudinally. Per the original methods: Amplification from reference gene primers served as the basis for estimated nucleated cell counts. Sequenced by immunoSEQ multiplex PCR; TCRdb stores in-frame clones only, minus some. V, J and clone size derive from that table, while D and trimming were established from the DNA sequence. The top ten clones hold about 1.6% of a sample with about 410,000 clones, 89% of them seen once. The receptor was derived from a woman aged 40-49 years with COVID-19, enrolled during active disease. The specimen was peripheral blood.

CDR3 amino acids: CASSTRQGDRETQYF. The DNA of the CDR3 is TGTGCCAGCAGCACTCGACAGGGGGATCGGGAGACCCAGTACTTC. The chain carries TRBV5-4 and TRBJ2-5; TRBD1 matches 9 bases. The CDR3 has 15 amino acids. Germline-derived CDR1 and CDR2 are SGHNT and YYREEE (reference sequence). After removal of 4 bases from V and 5 bases from J, the junction contained 9 bases not matched to a gene.